The 26 T cell receptor beta chains below all came from one sample that was sequenced in a study of Ad26.COV2.S vaccination and SARS-CoV-2 variants. The table came from immunoSEQ multiplex PCR; TCRdb's copy has only in-frame clones and leaves some out. The table lists hundreds of thousands of clones, 92% of them singletons. This sample comprised peripheral blood, obtained after recovery from COVID-19. Receptor source: a human donor who had recovered from COVID-19.

The chain has TRBV7-9 and TRBJ2-3; TRBD1 is a possible D gene (6 bases). Trimming removed 5 bases at V and 4 bases at J, with 22 bases between. The CDR3 length is 17 residues. The germline CDR1 and CDR2 sequences are SEHNR and FQNEAQ (reference sequence). CDR3 loop: CASSPPVGGLLPDTQYF. The CDR3 DNA reads TGTGCCAGCAGCCCCCCGGTAGGGGGTCTTTTGCCAGATACGCAGTATTTT.

This clone was detected once. This chain uses TRBV6-5 with TRBJ1-5; D might be TRBD1 (5 bases). The V and J ends lost 4 bases and 7 bases respectively, with 14 bases between them. Germline V gene sequence: CDR1 MNHEY, CDR2 SVGAGI. The CDR3 covers 14 residues. The CDR3 sequence: CASSSGRQRQPQHF. As DNA, the CDR3 is TGTGCCAGCAGTTCCGGGAGACAGCGCCAGCCCCAGCATTTT.

The J gene is TRBJ2-7, the V gene TRBV6-5; D is perhaps TRBD1 or TRBD2 (5 bases each). Trimming pared 1 base from V and 7 bases from J, leaving 11 bases between. This CDR3 is 13 amino acids long. CDR1 and CDR2 (germline): MNHEY, SVGAGI. Here the CDR3 reads CASSYLLGGEQYF. The CDR3 DNA follows: TGTGCCAGCAGTTACTTACTTGGGGGTGAGCAGTACTTC.

This chain links TRBV19 with TRBJ1-5; 11 bases agree with TRBD1. Germline CDR1 and CDR2: LNHDA and SQIVND (reference sequence). The length of the CDR3 is 15 residues. V trimming: 7 bases; J trimming: 2 bases; junction bases outside the gene matches: 4. The CDR3 loop is CASTRTGGGNQPQHF. The CDR3 nucleotides read TGTGCCAGTACCCGGACAGGGGGCGGCAATCAGCCCCAGCATTTT.

This sequence joins TRBV14 and TRBJ1-6; D is undetermined. Trimming took 0 bases from V and 6 from J, leaving 9 bases between them. Per germline, CDR1 SGHDN and CDR2 FVKESK. This CDR3 spans 15 amino acids. The CDR3 reads CASSQDNQPNSPLHF. CDR3 coding DNA: TGTGCCAGCAGCCAAGATAACCAACCTAATTCACCCCTCCACTTT. The whole variable domain, filled in from reference TRBV14 and TRBJ1-6, reads EAGVTQFPSHSVIEKGQTVTLRCDPISGHDNLYWYRRVMGKEIKFLLHFVKESKQDESGMPNNRFLAERTGGTYSTLKVQPAELEDSGVYFCASSQDNQPNSPLHFGNGTRLTVT.

This chain links TRBV5-4 with TRBJ1-1; D gene uncertain. Trimming stripped 4 bases from V and 0 bases from J, with 10 bases between. Germline CDR1 SGHNT, CDR2 YYREEE (reference sequence). This CDR3 is built from 14 residues. The chain's CDR3 is CASSAELLNTEAFF. CDR3 bases: TGTGCCAGCAGCGCGGAACTTCTGAACACTGAAGCTTTCTTT.

The table lists this clone with a few counts. The chain is built from TRBV15 and TRBJ2-7, with TRBD2 matching 7 bases. Germline CDR1 reads LNHNV; CDR2 reads YYDKDF (reference sequence). The trim removed 1 base at V and 3 bases at J, leaving 9 bases unmatched. The CDR3 is made up of 16 amino acids. The CDR3 DNA reads as TGTGCCACCAGCAGAGCTGGGGCTAGCGGAAACTACGAGCAGTACTTC. Residues: CATSRAGASGNYEQYF.

The chain carries TRBV6-5 and TRBJ2-3; 10 positions match TRBD2. The CDR3 consists of 15 residues. The ends lost 6 bases at V and 0 bases at J; junction bases unmatched: 3. From germline, CDR1 is MNHEY and CDR2 SVGAGI. The CDR3 nucleotides read TGTGCCAGCAGGGAGGGACTAGCGAGCACAGATACGCAGTATTTT. Translating gives CASREGLASTDTQYF.

This chain connects TRBV6-6 to TRBJ1-4; D is perhaps TRBD1 (5 bases). The germline gives CDR1 MNHNY, CDR2 SVGAGI (reference sequence). This CDR3 has 14 residues. The ends were cut back, 8 bases at V and 4 bases at J, with 14 bases in the middle. This CDR3 is CASQETVNNEKLFF. In DNA, the CDR3 is TGTGCCAGCCAGGAGACAGTTAATAATGAAAAACTGTTTTTT.

This clone was counted a single time. The chain has TRBV10-2 and TRBJ1-1; no definite D call. The CDR3 loop spans 13 amino acids. V was clipped by 2 bases and J by 2 bases, with 6 bases between them. The germline V gene has CDR1 WSHSY and CDR2 SAAADI. CDR3 DNA: TGCGCCAGCAGTGAGCAGAGAAACACTGAAGCTTTCTTT. It yields the protein CASSEQRNTEAFF.

This chain uses TRBV5-1 with TRBJ2-7; no clear D gene. The CDR3 contains 15 residues. V was cut by 0 bases and J by 4 bases, with 14 bases left in between. The germline V gene encodes CDR1 SGHRS and CDR2 YFSETQ. The CDR3 DNA reads as TGCGCCAGCAGCTTGGACGGGCCGAGGAATTACGAGCAGTACTTC. It is translated as CASSLDGPRNYEQYF.

V is TRBV3-1 (or the pseudogene TRBV3-2) and J is TRBJ2-3; D may be TRBD2 (5 bases). The CDR3 has 14 amino acids. In germline, CDR1 is LGHDT, CDR2 YNNKEL (reference sequence). Trimming took off 0 bases at V and 9 bases at J, with 13 bases between the two ends. The CDR3 nucleotides read TGTGCCAGCAGCCAAGATGGTGCGGGTTCGACGCAGTATTTT. Protein product: CASSQDGAGSTQYF.

This chain uses TRBV19 with TRBJ2-7; 8 bases are a match to TRBD1. This CDR3 region has 14 residues. J was trimmed by 2 bases and V by 6 bases; bases with no gene match: 6. Germline CDR1 LNHDA, CDR2 SQIVND (reference sequence). The chain's CDR3 is CASRDRGLPYEQYF. The CDR3 region has the DNA TGTGCCAGTAGAGACAGGGGCCTTCCCTACGAGCAGTACTTC.

The chain links TRBV6-4 to TRBJ2-3; 7 positions agree with TRBD2. Germline CDR1 MRHNA, CDR2 SNTAGT. The V and J ends lost 0 bases and 4 bases, in that order; junction bases with no gene match: 4. The CDR3 sequence is 15 residues long. CDR3 in amino acids: CASSDSSSGADTQYF. In DNA form, the CDR3 reads TGTGCCAGCAGTGACTCTTCCAGCGGGGCAGATACGCAGTATTTT.

This rearrangement joins TRBV7-6 to TRBJ2-1; D is undetermined. Germline loops: CDR1 SGHVS, CDR2 FNYEAQ. This CDR3 has 14 amino acids. V lost 1 base to trimming and J lost 0 bases, with 4 bases between them. CDR3 nucleotide sequence: TGTGCCAGCAGCTTAGTTAGCTCCTACAATGAGCAGTTCTTC. Amino acid sequence: CASSLVSSYNEQFF.

This chain links TRBV5-1 with TRBJ1-3, with D possibly being TRBD1 (5 bases). Germline CDR1 and CDR2: SGHRS and YFSETQ. Trimming shortened V by 1 base and J by 0 bases, and 11 bases separated the two germline ends. The CDR3 contains 16 residues. The CDR3 region has the DNA TGCGCCAGCAGCTTGTTAGGGACGACCTCTGGAAACACCATATATTTT. The encoded protein is CASSLLGTTSGNTIYF.

This rearrangement joins TRBV6-2 or TRBV6-3 to TRBJ2-3; 9 nucleotides agree with TRBD2. The CDR3 totals 15 residues. The V segment lost 6 bases and the J segment 2 bases; nucleotides outside the gene matches: 6. Germline V gives CDR1 MNHEY, CDR2 SVGEGT. CDR3 residues: CASSLSGGYTDTQYF. CDR3 nucleotide sequence: TGTGCCAGCAGCTTAAGCGGGGGGTACACAGATACGCAGTATTTT.

This chain connects TRBV4-1 to TRBJ1-1, with D possibly matching TRBD1 (6 bases). V was cut by 2 bases and J by 3 bases, with 19 bases left in between. In germline, CDR1 is MGHRA, CDR2 YSYEKL. This CDR3 is built from 17 residues. In DNA, the CDR3 is TGCGCCAGCAGCCAAACCACCGCGAGGGGGGTGGACACTGAAGCTTTCTTT. Translated, it gives CASSQTTARGVDTEAFF.

The rearrangement uses TRBV9 and TRBJ2-3, with D perhaps matching TRBD1 (6 bases). Germline CDR1 reads SGDLS; CDR2 reads YYNGEE. Trimming removed 3 bases from V and 8 bases from J, with 16 bases in between. The CDR3 runs 14 residues. The CDR3 here is CASSAQGPRGTQYF. Written as DNA, the CDR3 is TGTGCCAGCAGCGCCCAGGGGCCACGGGGTACGCAGTATTTT.

This chain joins TRBV6-2 or TRBV6-3 and TRBJ2-3; 10 bases line up with TRBD2. The V gene end was trimmed by 5 bases and the J gene end by 2 bases; junction bases not matched to a gene: 4. CDR3 length equals 15 residues. Per germline, CDR1 MNHEY and CDR2 SVGEGT. The CDR3 loop is CASSLAGAYTDTQYF. In nucleotides, the CDR3 is TGTGCCAGCAGTCTAGCGGGGGCCTACACAGATACGCAGTATTTT.

The chain couples TRBV4-1 to TRBJ2-7; 11 bases line up with TRBD2. The length of the CDR3 is 17 residues. The V and J ends lost 1 base and 1 base, in that order; junction bases with no gene match: 6. Germline V lookup: CDR1 MGHRA, CDR2 YSYEKL. The CDR3 DNA reads as TGCGCCAGCAGCCAAGGGCCGCTAGCGGGGGGTTCCTACGAGCAGTACTTC. Residues: CASSQGPLAGGSYEQYF.

V is TRBV18 and J is TRBJ1-1, with D tentatively TRBD1 (6 bases). Deletions cut 7 bases from V and 1 base from J, with 16 bases between. This CDR3 spans 15 amino acids. Germline V gene lookup returns CDR1 KGHSH and CDR2 LQKENI. The CDR3 spells CASLGGARSNTEAFF. Written as DNA, the CDR3 is TGTGCCAGCTTGGGGGGGGCCAGGTCGAACACTGAAGCTTTCTTT.

The chain uses TRBV28 and TRBJ1-3; the D is unclear. In germline, CDR1 is MDHEN, CDR2 SYDVKM. The CDR3 totals 14 residues. Between the trimmed V and J ends, which lost 3 bases and 2 bases, there was a span of 8 bases. Written as DNA, the CDR3 is TGTGCCAGCAGTTTGCCGGGCGCTGGAAACACCATATATTTT. It specifies CASSLPGAGNTIYF.

The chain uses TRBV5-6 and TRBJ2-7, with no clear D. V was shortened by 3 bases and J by 2 bases, with 9 bases between the two germline ends. This CDR3 contains 13 residues. Germline V CDR1 and CDR2: SGHDT, YYEEEE. The DNA for the CDR3 is TGTGCCAGCAGCTCGACGTCGACCTACGAGCAGTACTTC. This sequence encodes CASSSTSTYEQYF.

This chain uses TRBV5-6 with TRBJ2-7; possibly TRBD1 or TRBD2 for D (5 bases each). Germline CDR1 reads SGHDT; CDR2 reads YYEEEE. The germline V and J ends were trimmed by 4 bases and 1 base, with 9 bases remaining between them. The CDR3 is made up of 13 amino acids. The CDR3 nucleotides read TGTGCCAGCAGCGTGGGACGGTCCTACGAGCAGTACTTC. Translation: CASSVGRSYEQYF.

The J gene is TRBJ2-5, the V gene TRBV20-1; weak D call: TRBD2 (5 bases). The ends were cut back, 8 bases at V and 3 bases at J, with 7 bases in the middle. The CDR3 runs 10 residues. Germline V lookup: CDR1 DFQATT, CDR2 SNEGSKA (reference sequence). CDR3 residues: CSTGEETQYF. The CDR3 region has the DNA TGCAGTACCGGGGAAGAGACCCAGTACTTC.